This T cell receptor beta chain was recovered during a study of shared clonotypes between healthy human individuals. In this sample, this clone turned up many times. The junction had 11 bases not matched to a gene; V was cut back by 3 bases and J by 2 bases. Germline V lookup: CDR1 MNHNS, CDR2 SASEGT. The CDR3 runs to 19 residues. Profiled with immunoSEQ multiplex PCR; TCRdb holds only in-frame clones, not every one. This sample carries some 2,400,000 clones, 90% to 97% of them seen once, and the ten largest clones take roughly 0.13%. The chain combines TRBV6-1 with TRBJ1-5; 12 bases align to TRBD1. The sample consisted of naive CD4+ T cells sorted from blood. Subset indicated: CD45RA+ positively selected. This receptor was identified in a man in his late teens or twenties in good health. CDR3 DNA: TGTGCCAGCAGTGACCGTGGGGACAGGGGGCTTAGGGGCAATCAGCCCCAGCATTTT. It translates to CASSDRGDRGLRGNQPQHF.